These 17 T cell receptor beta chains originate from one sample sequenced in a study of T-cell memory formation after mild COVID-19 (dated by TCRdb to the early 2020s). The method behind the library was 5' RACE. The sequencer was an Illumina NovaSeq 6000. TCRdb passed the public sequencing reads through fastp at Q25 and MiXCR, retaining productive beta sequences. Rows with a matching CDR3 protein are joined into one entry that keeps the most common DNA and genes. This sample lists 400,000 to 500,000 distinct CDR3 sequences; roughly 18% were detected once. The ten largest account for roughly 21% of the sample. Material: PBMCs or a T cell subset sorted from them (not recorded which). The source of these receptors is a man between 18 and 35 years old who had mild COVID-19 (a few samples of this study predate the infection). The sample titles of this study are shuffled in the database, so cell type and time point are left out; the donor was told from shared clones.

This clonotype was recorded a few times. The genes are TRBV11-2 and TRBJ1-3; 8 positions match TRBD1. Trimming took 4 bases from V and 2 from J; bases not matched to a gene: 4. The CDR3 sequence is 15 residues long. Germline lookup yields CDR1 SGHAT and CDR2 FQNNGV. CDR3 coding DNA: TGTGCCAGCAGCTCAGCGGACAGGGCTGGAAACACCATATATTTT. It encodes CASSSADRAGNTIYF.

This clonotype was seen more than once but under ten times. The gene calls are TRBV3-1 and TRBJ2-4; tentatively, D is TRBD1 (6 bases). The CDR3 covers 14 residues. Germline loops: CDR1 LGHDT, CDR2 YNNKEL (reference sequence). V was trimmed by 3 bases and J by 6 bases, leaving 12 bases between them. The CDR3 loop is CASSHPTGRNIQYF. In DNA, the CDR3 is TGTGCCAGCAGCCATCCTACAGGGAGAAACATTCAGTACTTC. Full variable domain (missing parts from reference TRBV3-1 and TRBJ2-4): DTAVSQTPKYLVTQMGNDKSIKCEQNLGHDTMYWYKQDSKKFLKIMFSYNNKELIINETVPNRFSPKSPDKAHLNLHINSLELGDSAVYFCASSHPTGRNIQYFGAGTRLSVL.

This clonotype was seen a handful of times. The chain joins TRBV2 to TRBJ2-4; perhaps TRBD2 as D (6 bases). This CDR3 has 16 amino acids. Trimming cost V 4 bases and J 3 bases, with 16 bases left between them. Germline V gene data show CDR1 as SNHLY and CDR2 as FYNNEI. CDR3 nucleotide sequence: TGTGCCAGCAGTGGCACACCCCGGGGGAGCAAAAACATTCAGTACTTC. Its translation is CASSGTPRGSKNIQYF.

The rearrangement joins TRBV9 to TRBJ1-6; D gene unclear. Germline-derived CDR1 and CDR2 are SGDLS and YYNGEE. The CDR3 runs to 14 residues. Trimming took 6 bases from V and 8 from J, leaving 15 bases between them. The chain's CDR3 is CASNAGVRDSPLHF. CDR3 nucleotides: TGTGCCAGCAACGCCGGGGTGAGAGATTCACCCCTCCACTTT.

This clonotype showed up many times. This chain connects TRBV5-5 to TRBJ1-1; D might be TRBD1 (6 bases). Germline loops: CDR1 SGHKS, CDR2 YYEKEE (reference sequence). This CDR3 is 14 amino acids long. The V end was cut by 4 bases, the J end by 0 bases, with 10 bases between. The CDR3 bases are TGTGCCAGCAGCCGGGACACTATGAACACTGAAGCTTTCTTT. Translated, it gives CASSRDTMNTEAFF.

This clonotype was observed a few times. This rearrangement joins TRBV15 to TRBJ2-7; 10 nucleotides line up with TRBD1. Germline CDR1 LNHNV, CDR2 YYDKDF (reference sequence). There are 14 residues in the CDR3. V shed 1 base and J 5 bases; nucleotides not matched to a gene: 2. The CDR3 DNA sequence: TGTGCCACCAGCAGAGGGACAGGGGGGAACGAGCAGTACGTC. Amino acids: CATSRGTGGNEQYV.

The CDR3 reads CASGLRKVRNNQPQHF. The CDR3 nucleotides read TGTGCTAGTGGTTTGCGAAAGGTCAGGAACAATCAGCCCCAGCATTTT. This chain connects TRBV12-5 to TRBJ1-5; no clear D. The germline V gene encodes CDR1 LGHNT and CDR2 FRNRAP. Trimming removed 2 bases from V and 3 bases from J, with 14 bases in between. CDR3 length equals 16 residues.

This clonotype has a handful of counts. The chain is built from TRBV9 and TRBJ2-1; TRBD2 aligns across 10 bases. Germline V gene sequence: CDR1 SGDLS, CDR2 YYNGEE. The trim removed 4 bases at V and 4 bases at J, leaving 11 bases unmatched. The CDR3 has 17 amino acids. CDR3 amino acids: CASSPGLAPIPYNEQFF. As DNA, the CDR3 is TGTGCCAGCAGCCCGGGACTAGCGCCGATACCATACAATGAGCAGTTCTTC. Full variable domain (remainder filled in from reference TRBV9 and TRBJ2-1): DSGVTQTPKHLITATGQRVTLRCSPRSGDLSVYWYQQSLDQGLQFLIQYYNGEERAKGNILERFSAQQFPDLHSELNLSSLELGDSALYFCASSPGLAPIPYNEQFFGPGTRLTVL.

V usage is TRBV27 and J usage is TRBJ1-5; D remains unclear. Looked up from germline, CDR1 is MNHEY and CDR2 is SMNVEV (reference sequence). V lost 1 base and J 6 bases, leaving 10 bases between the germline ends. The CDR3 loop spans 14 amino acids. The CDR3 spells CASSLYGGPQPQHF. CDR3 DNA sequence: TGTGCCAGCAGTTTATATGGCGGCCCTCAGCCCCAGCATTTT.

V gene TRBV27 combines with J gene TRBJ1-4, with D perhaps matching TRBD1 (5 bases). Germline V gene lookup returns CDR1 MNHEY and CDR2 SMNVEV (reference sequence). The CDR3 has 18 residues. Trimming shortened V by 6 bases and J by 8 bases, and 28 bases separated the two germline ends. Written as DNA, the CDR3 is TGTGCCAGCAGCCCATACGGGATGGGACTCAGGCAATGGGAAAAACTGTTTTTT. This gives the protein CASSPYGMGLRQWEKLFF.

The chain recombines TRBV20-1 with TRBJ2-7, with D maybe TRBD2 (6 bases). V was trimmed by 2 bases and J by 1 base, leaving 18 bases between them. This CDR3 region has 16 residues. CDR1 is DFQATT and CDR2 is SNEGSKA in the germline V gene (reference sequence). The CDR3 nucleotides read TGCAGTGCTAGACCCCCTCGCGGGGTAGGGTCCTACGAGCAGTACGTC. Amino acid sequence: CSARPPRGVGSYEQYV.

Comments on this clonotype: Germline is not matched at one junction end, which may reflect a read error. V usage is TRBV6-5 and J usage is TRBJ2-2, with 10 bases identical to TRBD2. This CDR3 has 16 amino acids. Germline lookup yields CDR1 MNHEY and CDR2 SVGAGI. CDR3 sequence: CDSSYTAGGLAGELFF. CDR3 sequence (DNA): TGTGACAGCAGTTACACAGCGGGGGGGCTGGCCGGGGAGCTGTTTTTT.

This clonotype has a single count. The CDR3 DNA follows: TGTGCCAGCAGTCAGGACAGGGGCACAGAGCCCCAGCATTTT. The encoded protein is CASSQDRGTEPQHF. V and J are TRBV27 and TRBJ1-5; 9 nucleotides agree with TRBD1. J was trimmed by 8 bases and V by 5 bases; bases with no gene match: 7. This CDR3 contains 14 residues. Per the germline V gene, CDR1 is MNHEY and CDR2 is SMNVEV (reference sequence).

This CDR3 reads CASSWTDLWGEAFF. For the CDR3, the DNA is TGCGCCAGCAGCTGGACGGACCTTTGGGGGGAAGCTTTCTTT. The V call is TRBV5-1, the J call TRBJ1-1; tentative D call: TRBD1 (5 bases). Germline V gene data show CDR1 as SGHRS and CDR2 as YFSETQ. The CDR3 is made up of 14 amino acids. Trimming cost V 3 bases and J 8 bases, with 17 bases left between them.

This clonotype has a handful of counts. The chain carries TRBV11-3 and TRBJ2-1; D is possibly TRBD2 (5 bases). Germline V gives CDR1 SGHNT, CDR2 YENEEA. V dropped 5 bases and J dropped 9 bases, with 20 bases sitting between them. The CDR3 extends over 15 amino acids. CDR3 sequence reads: CASSPGVGGGGEQFF. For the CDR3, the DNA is TGTGCCAGCAGCCCCGGGGTGGGCGGAGGTGGTGAGCAGTTCTTC.

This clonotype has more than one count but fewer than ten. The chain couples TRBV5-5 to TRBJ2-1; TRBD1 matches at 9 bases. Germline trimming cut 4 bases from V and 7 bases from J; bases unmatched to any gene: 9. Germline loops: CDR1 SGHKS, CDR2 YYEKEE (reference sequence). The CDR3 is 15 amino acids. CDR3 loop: CASSDTGGGWNEQFF. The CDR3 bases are TGTGCCAGCAGCGACACAGGGGGCGGGTGGAATGAGCAGTTCTTC.

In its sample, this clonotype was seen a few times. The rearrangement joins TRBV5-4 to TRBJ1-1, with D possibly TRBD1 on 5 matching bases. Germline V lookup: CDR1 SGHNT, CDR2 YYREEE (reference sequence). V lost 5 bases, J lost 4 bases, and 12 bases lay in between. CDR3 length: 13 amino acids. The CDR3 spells CASRSGVGTEAFF. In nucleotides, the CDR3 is TGTGCCAGCAGATCGGGGGTTGGCACTGAAGCTTTCTTT.